This T cell receptor (beta chain) is drawn from a study of blood T cell repertoires in COVID-19. For the study at large: Specimens from acute and convalescent COVID-19 originated in the United States, Italy and Spain.

While infection was still active, Seattle patients were enrolled and then followed longitudinally. As processed by the authors: Nucleated cell number was recorded as an estimate derived from reference gene primer amplification. Clones were read by immunoSEQ multiplex PCR, and TCRdb kept only the in-frame ones, dropping some. That table furnishes V, J and clone size, whereas the DNA furnished D and trimming. The sample lists about 69,000 clones; 70% to 90% were seen once. V was shortened by 7 bases and J by 0 bases, with 12 bases between the two germline ends. The CDR3 sequence is 15 residues long. CDR1 and CDR2 from the germline V gene are MDHEN and SYDVKM.

This receptor was taken from a man aged 40-49 years with COVID-19, enrolled during active disease. The chain links TRBV28 to TRBJ2-2; D may be TRBD2 (5 bases). Input material: peripheral blood. CDR3 amino acids: CASTSGSTNTGELFF. CDR3 DNA: TGTGCCAGCACTTCTGGGAGCACGAACACCGGGGAGCTGTTTTTT.